The T cell receptor beta chain under discussion was sequenced for a study of blood T cell repertoires in COVID-19. The repertoire was sequenced with immunoSEQ multiplex PCR; TCRdb's copy has only in-frame clones and lacks some. The sample gives 400,000 to 500,000 clones, 88% of which show up once; 1.4% to 1.5% is in the top ten. Per germline, CDR1 SGHRS and CDR2 YFSETQ. CDR3 length: 14 residues. The trim removed 3 bases at V and 0 bases at J, leaving 3 bases unmatched. The sample holds one count of this clone. The specimen was PBMCs or T cells enriched from blood (not recorded which). The chain carries TRBV5-1 and TRBJ2-7; the match to TRBD1 covers 7 bases. The origin of this receptor is a woman aged 18-29 years who had been exposed to COVID-19. Here the CDR3 DNA reads TGCGCCAGCAGCTGGACAGGTAGCTCCTACGAGCAGTACTTC. It specifies CASSWTGSSYEQYF.